The 27 T cell receptor beta chains listed next were all sequenced from one sample in a study of T cells in Graves' hyperthyroidism and ophthalmopathy. RNA transcripts yielded amplified TCR beta CDR3 regions. Researchers ran a first-round RT-PCR on the TCR CDR3 using the HTBI primer set. TCRdb fed the multiplex PCR reads into MiXCR, producing one record per CDR3 protein. The sample yields some 510,000 distinct CDR3 sequences, around 46% seen once. Material: peripheral blood or thyroid tissue (not recorded which). Source of these receptors: a woman aged 18-35 years with Graves' hyperthyroidism.

A remark on this clonotype: A much larger clone differs from this one at a single base, so this may be a read error. The J gene is TRBJ1-2, the V gene TRBV6-4; 10 bases are a match to TRBD1. The CDR3 has 13 residues. J lost 6 bases, V lost 2 bases, and 0 bases had no gene match. In germline, CDR1 is MRHNA, CDR2 SNTAGT. The CDR3 protein is CASSDDRGHGYTF. The DNA of the CDR3 is TGTGCCAGCAGTGACGACAGGGGGCATGGCTACACCTTC.

The V call is TRBV10-1, the J call TRBJ2-7; TRBD2 matches at 10 bases. CDR1 is WNHNN, CDR2 SYGVQD, per germline (reference sequence). The CDR3 consists of 14 residues. V dropped 7 bases and J dropped 8; count of bases not matched to a gene: 11. This CDR3 reads CASNRTSGSRKQYF. CDR3 in DNA: TGCGCCAGCAACAGGACTAGCGGATCTCGGAAGCAGTACTTC.

Comment on this clonotype: The germline gene is not matched at one end of the junction; a read error may be the cause. This sequence joins TRBV6-1 and TRBJ2-7; 7 nucleotides agree with TRBD1. The germline gives CDR1 MNHNS, CDR2 SASEGT. The CDR3 is 14 residues long. Here the CDR3 reads CASREDRASYEQYF. The CDR3, as DNA: TGTGCCAGCAGGGAAGACAGGGCCTCCTACGAGCAGTACTTC.

V gene TRBV7-2 combines with J gene TRBJ1-5; 7 nucleotides match TRBD1. The germline V gene encodes CDR1 SGHTA and CDR2 FQGNSA. This CDR3 contains 14 residues. V shed 9 bases and J 6 bases; nucleotides not matched to a gene: 11. CDR3 in amino acids: CASSIGDSGQPQHF. Here the CDR3 DNA reads TGTGCCAGTAGTATAGGGGACAGCGGTCAGCCCCAGCATTTT. Supplemented by reference TRBV7-2 and TRBJ1-5, the full variable domain reads GAGVSQSPSNKVTEKGKDVELRCDPISGHTALYWYRQSLGQGLEFLIYFQGNSAPDKSGLPSDRFSAERTGGSVSTLTIQRTQQEDSAVYLCASSIGDSGQPQHFGDGTRLSIL.

This clonotype was seen only a few times. This chain connects TRBV20-1 to TRBJ2-7, with TRBD2 identical over 11 bases. The germline CDR1 and CDR2 sequences are DFQATT and SNEGSKA (reference sequence). The junction had 3 bases not matched to a gene; V was cut back by 4 bases and J by 4 bases. The CDR3 consists of 13 residues. CDR3 nucleotide sequence: TGCAGTGCTATGGGACTAGCGGAATACGAGCAGTACTTC. As protein: CSAMGLAEYEQYF.

V usage is TRBV10-3 and J usage is TRBJ1-5; TRBD1 agrees at 8 bases. This CDR3 is 16 amino acids long. The germline gives CDR1 ENHRY, CDR2 SYGVKD. V lost 10 bases and J lost 3; bases outside the gene matches: 14. Here the CDR3 DNA reads TGTGCCACGCGGATAAACGGGACAGGTTACAATCAGCCCCAGCATTTT. Translation gives CATRINGTGYNQPQHF.

The rearrangement joins TRBV15 to TRBJ2-2; no reliable D call. The germline V gene encodes CDR1 LNHNV and CDR2 YYDKDF (reference sequence). V was trimmed by 1 base and J by 3 bases, leaving 9 bases between them. The CDR3 runs 15 residues. The CDR3 here is CATSRGVQDTGELFF. The CDR3 DNA reads as TGTGCCACCAGCAGAGGGGTGCAGGACACCGGGGAGCTGTTTTTT.

A remark on this clonotype: One junction end disagrees with the germline gene, perhaps due to a read error. V gene TRBV19 combines with J gene TRBJ1-4; 11 nucleotides match TRBD1. CDR1 and CDR2 from the germline V gene are LNHDA and SQIVND (reference sequence). The CDR3 contains 16 residues. CDR3 protein: CASTLHPGQGDEKLFF. As DNA, the CDR3 is TGTGCCAGTACCCTCCATCCGGGACAGGGGGATGAAAAACTGTTCTTT.

This clonotype has just a few counts. The chain joins TRBV19 to TRBJ1-2, with TRBD1 identical over 7 bases. Germline assignment: CDR1 LNHDA and CDR2 SQIVND (reference sequence). The CDR3 consists of 13 residues. V was pared by 6 bases and J by 8 bases, with 9 bases of the junction left unmatched. The CDR3 here is CASSEPTGRGYTF. The CDR3 coding sequence is TGTGCCAGTAGCGAACCGACAGGGAGAGGCTACACCTTC.

This clonotype was seen only a few times. A much larger clone sits a single nucleotide away, making a read error possible. The chain joins TRBV25-1 to TRBJ2-5; D is undetermined. Germline V gene sequence: CDR1 MGHDK, CDR2 SYGVNS. The ends were cut back, 2 bases at V and 5 bases at J, with 9 bases in the middle. This CDR3 spans 13 amino acids. CDR3 loop: CASSERPAETQYF. The CDR3, as DNA: TGTGCCAGCAGTGAACGGCCAGCGGAGACCCAGTACTTC.

A few counts support this clonotype. The chain links TRBV11-3 to TRBJ1-2, with TRBD1 matching 10 bases. The CDR3 runs to 16 residues. CDR1 is SGHNT and CDR2 is YENEEA in the germline V gene. V dropped 6 bases and J dropped 5; count of bases not matched to a gene: 12. The CDR3 bases are TGTGCCAGCAGGTCATTGACAGGGGGCCGTCGGTATGGCTACACCTTC. It specifies CASRSLTGGRRYGYTF.

This rearrangement joins TRBV16 to TRBJ2-2, with 7 nucleotides matching TRBD2. Germline loops: CDR1 KGHSY, CDR2 FQNENV. CDR3 length: 16 residues. V was pared by 4 bases and J by 5 bases, with 10 bases of the junction left unmatched. CDR3 nucleotide sequence: TGTGCCAGCAGCCGAAAGTTCCGGGAGGTAACCGGGGAGCTGTTTTTT. This sequence encodes CASSRKFREVTGELFF.

This clonotype came up a few times. The CDR3: CASSSTTGPSSGNTIYF. The DNA of the CDR3 is TGTGCCAGCAGCTCCACGACGGGCCCTTCCTCTGGAAACACCATATATTTT. This chain uses TRBV7-9 with TRBJ1-3; D not resolved. The CDR3 covers 17 residues. Germline V lookup: CDR1 SEHNR, CDR2 FQNEAQ (reference sequence). Deletions cut 4 bases from V and 0 bases from J, with 16 bases between.

Details on this clonotype: Germline and junction disagree at one end, which may indicate a read error. V and J are TRBV7-2 and TRBJ2-6, with 8 bases that match TRBD1. The germline CDR1 and CDR2 sequences are SGHTA and FQGNSA. The CDR3 loop spans 17 amino acids. CDR3: CASSQPGQGSGANVLTF. The DNA for the CDR3 is TGCGCCAGCAGCCAACCCGGACAGGGTTCAGGGGCCAACGTCCTGACTTTC.

There are many counts of this clonotype. The DNA for the CDR3 is TGTGCCAGCAGTGACGCTGGAAACACCATATATTTT. Its protein is CASSDAGNTIYF. This sequence joins TRBV6-6 and TRBJ1-3; D gene ambiguous. Germline-derived CDR1 and CDR2 are MNHNY and SVGAGI (reference sequence). Between the trimmed V and J ends, which lost 5 bases and 2 bases, there was a span of 4 bases. The CDR3 is made up of 12 amino acids.

The sample holds a few counts of this clonotype. J is TRBJ1-4 and V is TRBV7-8, with D possibly being TRBD1 (6 bases). CDR3 length equals 15 residues. Trimming stripped 0 bases from V and 4 bases from J, with 9 bases between. Germline CDR1 is SGHVS and CDR2 is FQNEAQ. This CDR3 is CASSLARTVNEKLFF. The CDR3 region has the DNA TGTGCCAGCAGCTTAGCGAGGACAGTTAATGAAAAACTGTTTTTT.

The chain uses TRBV10-3 and TRBJ1-6; D is ambiguous. This CDR3 comprises 13 residues. Trimming stripped 2 bases from V and 5 bases from J, with 4 bases between. The germline CDR1 and CDR2 sequences are ENHRY and SYGVKD. The CDR3 nucleotides read TGTGCCATCAGTGAGCCAGATAATTCACCCCTCCACTTT. It specifies CAISEPDNSPLHF.

With respect to this clonotype: A much larger clone sits a single nucleotide away, making a read error possible. V usage is TRBV7-9 and J usage is TRBJ2-5; D is uncertain. CDR3 length: 12 amino acids. Germline V lookup: CDR1 SEHNR, CDR2 FQNEAQ (reference sequence). The CDR3 loop reads CASSLDLETQCF. CDR3 DNA: TGTGCCAGCAGCTTAGATCTGGAGACCCAGTGCTTC.

V usage is TRBV5-4 and J usage is TRBJ2-6; TRBD1 aligns across 7 bases. This CDR3 spans 18 amino acids. V lost 0 bases to trimming and J lost 0 bases; unmatched junction nucleotides: 6. Germline-derived CDR1 and CDR2 are SGHNT and YYREEE (reference sequence). The CDR3 here is CASSLAGTVNSGANVLTF. DNA for the CDR3: TGTGCCAGCAGCTTGGCCGGGACAGTCAACTCTGGGGCCAACGTCCTGACTTTC.

The chain uses TRBV7-2 and TRBJ2-3; D could derive from TRBD1 or TRBD2 (5 bases each). Trimming removed 8 bases from V and 2 bases from J, with 17 bases in between. This CDR3 is built from 15 residues. Germline V gives CDR1 SGHTA, CDR2 FQGNSA. CDR3: CASSPPNGATDTQYF. The CDR3 nucleotides are TGTGCCAGCTCACCACCGAACGGGGCCACAGATACGCAGTATTTT.

To note about this clonotype: Mismatch with germline at one junction end may stem from a read error. This chain links TRBV6-5 with TRBJ1-5, with D perhaps matching TRBD1 (6 bases). Germline values: CDR1 MNHEY, CDR2 SVGAGI. This CDR3 region has 15 residues. DNA of the CDR3: TGTGCCATCAGTTACTTAGAGCAGGGGAATCAGCCCCAGCATTTT. Its protein is CAISYLEQGNQPQHF.

This clonotype was seen more than once but under ten times. The chain couples TRBV4-3 to TRBJ2-2; no clear D. This CDR3 spans 13 amino acids. Trimming shortened V by 2 bases and J by 6 bases, and 7 bases separated the two germline ends. CDR1 LGHNA and CDR2 YSLEER come from the germline V gene. The CDR3 spells CASSQRPAGELFF. CDR3 bases: TGCGCCAGCAGCCAACGACCGGCCGGGGAGCTGTTTTTT.

The V gene is TRBV12-3 or TRBV12-4, the J gene TRBJ1-4, with D uncertain. This CDR3 has 14 residues. V lost 6 bases and J lost 3, with 11 bases in between. The CDR3 protein is CASSDDTANEKLFF. The CDR3 DNA follows: TGTGCCAGCAGCGACGACACGGCTAATGAAAAACTGTTTTTT.

The sample holds a few counts of this clonotype. This sequence joins TRBV6-6 and TRBJ1-1; D is unclear. The germline V gene has CDR1 MNHNY and CDR2 SVGAGI (reference sequence). The V gene lost 3 bases and the J gene lost 0 bases, with 11 bases spanning the gap. This CDR3 has 15 amino acids. The CDR3 region is CASSYLASLNTEAFF. In DNA, the CDR3 is TGTGCCAGCAGTTATCTGGCCAGCTTGAACACTGAAGCTTTCTTT.

This clonotype has just a few counts. The rearrangement joins TRBV20-1 to TRBJ2-7; TRBD1 agrees at 9 bases. The length of the CDR3 is 14 residues. Trimming removed 3 bases from V and 7 bases from J; junction bases left unmatched: 10. Per the germline V gene, CDR1 is DFQATT and CDR2 is SNEGSKA (reference sequence). Written as DNA, the CDR3 is TGCAGTGCTAGTAGGGGACAGGGTCCATGGGAGCAGTACTTC. Its translation is CSASRGQGPWEQYF.

With regard to this clonotype: This could be a read error, since a much larger clone is one nucleotide away. The rearrangement joins TRBV7-8 to TRBJ1-5; a weak D match, TRBD1 (5 bases). V shed 3 bases and J shed 4 bases, with 13 bases lying between them. CDR3 length: 15 amino acids. CDR1 SGHVS and CDR2 FQNEAQ come from the germline V gene. The CDR3: CASSFGGGANQPQHF. CDR3 coding DNA: TGTGCCAGCAGCTTCGGGGGAGGCGCGAATCAGCCCCAGCATTTT.

The chain employs TRBV14 and TRBJ1-4; TRBD1 matches at 7 bases. The CDR3 totals 14 residues. Unmatched junction bases numbered 7, after V lost 4 bases and J lost 8 bases. Germline-derived CDR1 and CDR2 are SGHDN and FVKESK. The CDR3 DNA reads as TGTGCCAGCAGCCCGGGACAGCCGGAAGAAAAACTGTTTTTT. This translates into CASSPGQPEEKLFF.